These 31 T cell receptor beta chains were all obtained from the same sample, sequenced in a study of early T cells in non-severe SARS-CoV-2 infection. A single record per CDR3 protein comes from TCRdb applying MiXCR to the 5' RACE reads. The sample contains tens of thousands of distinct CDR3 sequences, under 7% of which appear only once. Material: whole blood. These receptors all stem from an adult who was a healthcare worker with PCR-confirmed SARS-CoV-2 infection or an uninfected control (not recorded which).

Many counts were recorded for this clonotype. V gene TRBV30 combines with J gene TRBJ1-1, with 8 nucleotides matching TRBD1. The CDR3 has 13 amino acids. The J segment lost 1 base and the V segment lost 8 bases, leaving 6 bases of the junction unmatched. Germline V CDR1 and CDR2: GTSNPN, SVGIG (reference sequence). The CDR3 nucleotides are TGTGCCAGGGCAGGGGGCAGGAACACTGAAGCTTTCTTT. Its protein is CARAGGRNTEAFF.

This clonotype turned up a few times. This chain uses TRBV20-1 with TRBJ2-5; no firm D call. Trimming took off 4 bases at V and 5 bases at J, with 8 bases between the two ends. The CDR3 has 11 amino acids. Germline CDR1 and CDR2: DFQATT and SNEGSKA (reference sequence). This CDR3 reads CSANVWETQYF. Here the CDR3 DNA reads TGCAGTGCTAATGTCTGGGAGACCCAGTACTTC.

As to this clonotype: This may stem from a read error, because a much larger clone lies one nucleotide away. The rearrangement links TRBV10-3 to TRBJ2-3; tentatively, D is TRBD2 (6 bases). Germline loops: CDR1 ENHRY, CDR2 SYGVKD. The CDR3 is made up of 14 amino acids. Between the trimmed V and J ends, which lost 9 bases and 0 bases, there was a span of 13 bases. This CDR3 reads CAMTRTNSTDTQYF. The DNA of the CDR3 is TGTGCCATGACCCGGACTAACAGCACAGATACGCAGTATTTT.

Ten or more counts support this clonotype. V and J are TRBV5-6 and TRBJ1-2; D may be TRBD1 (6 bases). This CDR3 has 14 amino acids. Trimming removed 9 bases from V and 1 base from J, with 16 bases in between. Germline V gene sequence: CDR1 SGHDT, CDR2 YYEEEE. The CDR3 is CATLDSVNNYGYTF. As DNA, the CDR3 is TGTGCCACCTTGGACAGCGTAAATAACTATGGCTACACCTTC.

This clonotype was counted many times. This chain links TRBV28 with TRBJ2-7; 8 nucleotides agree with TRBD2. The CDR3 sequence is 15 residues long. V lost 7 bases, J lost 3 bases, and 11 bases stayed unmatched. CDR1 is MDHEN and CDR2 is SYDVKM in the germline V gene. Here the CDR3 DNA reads TGTGCCAGCATCCGAACTGGGACTAGTTACTACGAGCAGTACTTC. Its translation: CASIRTGTSYYEQYF.

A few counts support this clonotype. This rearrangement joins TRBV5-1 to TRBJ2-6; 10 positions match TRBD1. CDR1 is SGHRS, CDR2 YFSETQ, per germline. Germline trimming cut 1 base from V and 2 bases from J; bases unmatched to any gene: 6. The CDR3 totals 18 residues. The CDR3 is CASSLRDRGRAGANVLTF. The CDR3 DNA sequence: TGCGCCAGCAGCTTGAGGGACAGGGGACGCGCTGGGGCCAACGTCCTGACTTTC.

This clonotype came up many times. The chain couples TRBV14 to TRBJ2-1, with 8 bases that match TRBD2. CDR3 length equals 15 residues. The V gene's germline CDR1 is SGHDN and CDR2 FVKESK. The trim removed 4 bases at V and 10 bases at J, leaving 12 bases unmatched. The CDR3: CASSRPGTRGGEQFF. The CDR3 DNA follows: TGTGCCAGCAGCCGCCCCGGGACTAGAGGAGGAGAGCAGTTCTTC.

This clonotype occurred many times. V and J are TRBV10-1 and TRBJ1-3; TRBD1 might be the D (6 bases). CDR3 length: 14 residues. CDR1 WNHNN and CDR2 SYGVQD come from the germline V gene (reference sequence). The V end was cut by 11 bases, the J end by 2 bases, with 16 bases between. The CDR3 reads CAGIQGSTGNTIYF. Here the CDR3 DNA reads TGCGCCGGAATTCAGGGGAGTACTGGAAACACCATATATTTT.

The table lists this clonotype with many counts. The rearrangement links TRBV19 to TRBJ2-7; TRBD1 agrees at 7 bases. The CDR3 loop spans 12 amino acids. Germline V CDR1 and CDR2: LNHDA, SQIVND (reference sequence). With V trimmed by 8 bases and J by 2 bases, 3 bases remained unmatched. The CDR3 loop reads CASSGQPYEQYF. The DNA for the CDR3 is TGTGCCAGTTCGGGACAGCCCTACGAGCAGTACTTC.

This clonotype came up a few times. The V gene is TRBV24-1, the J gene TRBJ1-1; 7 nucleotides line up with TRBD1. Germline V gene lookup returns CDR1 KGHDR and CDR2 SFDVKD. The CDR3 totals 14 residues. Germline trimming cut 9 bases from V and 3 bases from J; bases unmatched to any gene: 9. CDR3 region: CATAKTGRDTEAFF. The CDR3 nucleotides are TGTGCCACCGCGAAGACAGGGAGGGACACTGAAGCTTTCTTT.

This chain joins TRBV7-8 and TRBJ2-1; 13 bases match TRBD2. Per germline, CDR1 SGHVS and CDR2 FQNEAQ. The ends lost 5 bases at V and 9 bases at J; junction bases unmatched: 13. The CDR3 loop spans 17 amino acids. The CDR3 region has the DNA TGTGCCAGCAGCCTGATACCGGGACTAGCGGGATTGTTTGAGCAGTTCTTC. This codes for CASSLIPGLAGLFEQFF.

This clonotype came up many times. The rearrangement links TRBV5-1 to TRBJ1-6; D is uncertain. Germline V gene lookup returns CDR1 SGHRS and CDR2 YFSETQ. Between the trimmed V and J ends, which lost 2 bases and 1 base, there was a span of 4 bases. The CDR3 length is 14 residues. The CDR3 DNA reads TGCGCCAGCAGCTTCCAATCCTATAATTCACCCCTCCACTTT. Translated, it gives CASSFQSYNSPLHF. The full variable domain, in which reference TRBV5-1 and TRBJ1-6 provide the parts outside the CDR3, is KAGVTQTPRYLIKTRGQQVTLSCSPISGHRSVSWYQQTPGQGLQFLFEYFSETQRNKGNFPGRFSGRQFSNSRSEMNVSTLELGDSALYLCASSFQSYNSPLHFGNGTRLTVT.

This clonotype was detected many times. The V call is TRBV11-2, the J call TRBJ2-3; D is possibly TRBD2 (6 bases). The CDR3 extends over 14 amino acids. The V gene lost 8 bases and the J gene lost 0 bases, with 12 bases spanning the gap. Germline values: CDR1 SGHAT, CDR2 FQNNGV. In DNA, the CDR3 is TGTGCCAGCCGTCCGGGACTCAGCACAGATACGCAGTATTTT. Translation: CASRPGLSTDTQYF.

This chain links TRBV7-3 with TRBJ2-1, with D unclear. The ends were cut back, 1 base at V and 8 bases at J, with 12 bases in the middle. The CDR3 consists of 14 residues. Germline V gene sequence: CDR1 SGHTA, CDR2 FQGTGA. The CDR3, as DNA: TGTGCCAGCAGCTTAAACGGAGCCGGCGATGAGCAGTTCTTC. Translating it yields CASSLNGAGDEQFF. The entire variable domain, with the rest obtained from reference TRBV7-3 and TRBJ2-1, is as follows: GAGVSQTPSNKVTEKGKYVELRCDPISGHTALYWYRQSLGQGPEFLIYFQGTGAADDSGLPNDRFFAVRPEGSVSTLKIQRTERGDSAVYLCASSLNGAGDEQFFGPGTRLTVL.

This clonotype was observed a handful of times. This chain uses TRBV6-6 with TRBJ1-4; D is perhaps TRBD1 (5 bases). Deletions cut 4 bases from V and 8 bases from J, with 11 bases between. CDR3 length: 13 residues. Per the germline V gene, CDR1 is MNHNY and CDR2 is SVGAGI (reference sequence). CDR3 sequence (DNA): TGTGCCAGCAGTTCCTGGGACGGAGAAAAACTGTTTTTT. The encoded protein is CASSSWDGEKLFF.

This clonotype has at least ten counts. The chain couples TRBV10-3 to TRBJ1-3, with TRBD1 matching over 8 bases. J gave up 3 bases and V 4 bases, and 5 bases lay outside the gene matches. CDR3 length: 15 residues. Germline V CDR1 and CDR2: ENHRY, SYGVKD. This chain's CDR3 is CAISANRGYGNTIYF. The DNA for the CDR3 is TGTGCCATCAGTGCAAACAGGGGGTATGGAAACACCATATATTTT.

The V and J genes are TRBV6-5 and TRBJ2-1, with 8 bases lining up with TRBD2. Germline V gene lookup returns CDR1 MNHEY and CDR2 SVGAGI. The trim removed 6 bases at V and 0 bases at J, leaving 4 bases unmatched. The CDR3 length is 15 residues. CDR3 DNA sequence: TGTGCCAGCAGAGCCAGCGGGGGCTCCTACAATGAGCAGTTCTTC. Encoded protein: CASRASGGSYNEQFF.

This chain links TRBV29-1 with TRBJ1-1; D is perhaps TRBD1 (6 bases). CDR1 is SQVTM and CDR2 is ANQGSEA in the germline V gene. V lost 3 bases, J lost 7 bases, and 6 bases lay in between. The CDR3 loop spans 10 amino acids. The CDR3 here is CSVETGEAFF. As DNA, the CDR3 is TGCAGCGTTGAGACAGGTGAAGCTTTCTTT. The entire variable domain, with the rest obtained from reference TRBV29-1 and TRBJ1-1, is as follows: SAVISQKPSRDICQRGTSLTIQCQVDSQVTMMFWYRQQPGQSLTLIATANQGSEATYESGFVIDKFPISRPNLTFSTLTVSNMSPEDSSIYLCSVETGEAFFGQGTRLTVV.

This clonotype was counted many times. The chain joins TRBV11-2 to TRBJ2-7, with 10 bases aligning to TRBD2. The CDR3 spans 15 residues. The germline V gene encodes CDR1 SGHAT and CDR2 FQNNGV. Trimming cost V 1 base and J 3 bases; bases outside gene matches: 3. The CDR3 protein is CASSLVGTSDYEQYF. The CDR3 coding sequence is TGTGCCAGCAGCTTAGTAGGGACTAGCGACTACGAGCAGTACTTC.

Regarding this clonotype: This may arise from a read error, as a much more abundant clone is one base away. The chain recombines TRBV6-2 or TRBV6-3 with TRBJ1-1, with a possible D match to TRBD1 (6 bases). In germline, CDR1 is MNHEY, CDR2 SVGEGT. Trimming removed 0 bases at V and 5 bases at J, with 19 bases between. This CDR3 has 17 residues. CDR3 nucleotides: TGTGCCAGCAGTTACTCCGGTCTTTGGCAGGGGAGGACTGAAGCTTTCTTT. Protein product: CASSYSGLWQGRTEAFF.

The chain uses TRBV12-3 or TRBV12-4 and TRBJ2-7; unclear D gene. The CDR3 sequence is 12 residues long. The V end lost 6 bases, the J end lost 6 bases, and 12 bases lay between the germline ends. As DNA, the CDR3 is TGTGCCAGCAGCCCAGTCCCGGGCGAGCAGTACTTC. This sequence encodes CASSPVPGEQYF.

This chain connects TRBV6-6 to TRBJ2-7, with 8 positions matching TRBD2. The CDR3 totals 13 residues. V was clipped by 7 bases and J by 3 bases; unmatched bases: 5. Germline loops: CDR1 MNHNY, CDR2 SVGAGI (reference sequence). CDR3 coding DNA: TGTGCCAGCATCCGGAGCGGGAGCTACGAGCAGTACTTC. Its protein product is CASIRSGSYEQYF.

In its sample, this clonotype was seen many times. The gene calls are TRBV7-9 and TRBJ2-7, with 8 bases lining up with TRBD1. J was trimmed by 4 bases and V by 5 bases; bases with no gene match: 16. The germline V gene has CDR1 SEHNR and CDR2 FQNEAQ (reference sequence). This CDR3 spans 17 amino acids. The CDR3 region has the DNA TGTGCCAGCAGCCCTTTCCCGGGCGACAGGGGATGGTACGAGCAGTACTTC. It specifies CASSPFPGDRGWYEQYF.

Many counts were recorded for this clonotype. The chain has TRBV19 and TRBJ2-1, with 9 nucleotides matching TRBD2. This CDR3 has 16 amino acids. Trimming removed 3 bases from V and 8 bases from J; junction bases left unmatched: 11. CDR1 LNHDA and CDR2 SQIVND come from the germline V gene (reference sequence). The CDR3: CASSILLAGGPDEQFF. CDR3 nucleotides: TGTGCCAGTAGTATCTTACTAGCGGGTGGACCGGATGAGCAGTTCTTC.

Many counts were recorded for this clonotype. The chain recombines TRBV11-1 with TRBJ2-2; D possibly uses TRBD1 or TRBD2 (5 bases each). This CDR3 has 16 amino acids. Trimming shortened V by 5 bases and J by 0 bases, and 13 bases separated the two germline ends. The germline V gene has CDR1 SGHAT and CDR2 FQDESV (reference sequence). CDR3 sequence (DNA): TGTGCCAGCAGCCCAGATAGGGACCCGAACACCGGGGAGCTGTTTTTT. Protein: CASSPDRDPNTGELFF.

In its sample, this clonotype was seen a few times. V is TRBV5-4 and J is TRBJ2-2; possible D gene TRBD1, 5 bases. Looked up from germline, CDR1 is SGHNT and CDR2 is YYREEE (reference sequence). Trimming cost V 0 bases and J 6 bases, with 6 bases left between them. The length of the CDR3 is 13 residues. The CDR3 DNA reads TGTGCCAGCAGCTTGGAGACAGCCGGGGAGCTGTTTTTT. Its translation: CASSLETAGELFF.

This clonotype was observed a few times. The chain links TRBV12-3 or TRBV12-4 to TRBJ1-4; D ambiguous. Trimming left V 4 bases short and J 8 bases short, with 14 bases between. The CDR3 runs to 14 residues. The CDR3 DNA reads TGTGCCAGCAGTTCCTCGGCCAACCCGGAAAAACTGTTTTTT. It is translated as CASSSSANPEKLFF.

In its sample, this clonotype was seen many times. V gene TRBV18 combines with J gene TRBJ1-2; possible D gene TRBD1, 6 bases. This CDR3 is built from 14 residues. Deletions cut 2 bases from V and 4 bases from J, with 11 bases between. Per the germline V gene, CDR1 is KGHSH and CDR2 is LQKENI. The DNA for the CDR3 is TGTGCCAGCTCACCATACAGGGTGTCCTATGGCTACACCTTC. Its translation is CASSPYRVSYGYTF.

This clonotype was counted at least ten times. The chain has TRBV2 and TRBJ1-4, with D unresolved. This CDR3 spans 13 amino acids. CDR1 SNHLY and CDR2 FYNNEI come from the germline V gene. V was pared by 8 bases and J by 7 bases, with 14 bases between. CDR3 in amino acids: CASGIGGSEKLFF. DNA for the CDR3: TGTGCCAGCGGGATTGGAGGGTCTGAAAAACTGTTTTTT.

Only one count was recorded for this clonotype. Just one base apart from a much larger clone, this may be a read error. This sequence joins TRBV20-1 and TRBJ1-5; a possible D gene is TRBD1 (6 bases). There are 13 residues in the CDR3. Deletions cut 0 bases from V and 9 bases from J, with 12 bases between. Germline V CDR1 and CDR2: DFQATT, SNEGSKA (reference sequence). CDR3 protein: CSARDGRTVPQHF. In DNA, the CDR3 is TGCAGTGCTAGAGATGGGCGGACAGTGCCCCAGCATTTT.

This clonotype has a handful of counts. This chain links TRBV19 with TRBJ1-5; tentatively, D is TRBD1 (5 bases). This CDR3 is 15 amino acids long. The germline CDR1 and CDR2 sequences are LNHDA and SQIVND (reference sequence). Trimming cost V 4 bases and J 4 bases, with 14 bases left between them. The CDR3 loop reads CASSTLGGGNQPQHF. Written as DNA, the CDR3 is TGTGCCAGTAGTACCCTCGGGGGAGGTAATCAGCCCCAGCATTTT.